This T cell receptor beta chain is from a study of read filtering for tumor transcriptome and immune sequencing. Study-wide context: Mean patient age was approximately 71 years, range 47 to 80; 17 male, 12 to 15 female.

V was trimmed by 4 bases and J by 4 bases, leaving 14 bases between them. CDR1 and CDR2 from the germline V gene are SQVTM and ANQGSEA. The CDR3 runs 14 residues. This library used roughly 0.4 ug RNA and molecular barcoded adaptors spanning alpha/delta and beta/gamma chains. MiXCR was run by TCRdb on the reads, yielding one entry per CDR3 protein. This table holds tens of thousands of distinct CDR3 sequences, approximately 13% found once. The receptor was isolated from a donor at least 40 years old with multiple myeloma. The sequenced sample was a population of CD138-negative cells sorted from bone marrow. The chain uses TRBV29-1 and TRBJ2-1; no firm D call. The CDR3 spells CSVGDSVAYNEQFF. CDR3 nucleotides: TGCAGCGTTGGAGACTCCGTGGCATACAATGAGCAGTTCTTC.